The 18 T cell receptor beta chains below all came from one sample that was sequenced in a study of persistence of HIV-infected CD4 T cells. Sequencing used immunoSEQ version 4 in survey mode. Some clones are missing from TCRdb's copy, which holds only in-frame ones; the method was immunoSEQ multiplex PCR. The repertoire holds tens of thousands of clones, with roughly 70% as singletons. The stimulus was an HIV-1 Gag 15-mer peptide pool, about 1 ug/peptide/mL. Sorting selected CD4+ T cells upregulating both CD40 ligand and CD69. No antigen has been identified for these receptors. The sequences come from CD4+ T cells sorted from PBMCs after approximately 19-hour stimulation, collected from a patient who received antiretroviral therapy. These TCRs come from an adult man with HIV who was CMV-seropositive.

The chain links TRBV2 to TRBJ1-1; 7 positions match TRBD1. The CDR3 length is 17 residues. CDR1 is SNHLY and CDR2 is FYNNEI in the germline V gene. The J segment lost 1 base and the V segment lost 4 bases, leaving 12 bases of the junction unmatched. The CDR3 region is CASSGQWGTEGNTEAFF. The CDR3, as DNA: TGTGCCAGCAGTGGACAATGGGGGACAGAAGGGAACACTGAAGCTTTCTTT.

The genes are TRBV5-1 and TRBJ1-1, with D tentatively TRBD1 (5 bases). CDR1 is SGHRS, CDR2 YFSETQ, per germline. V lost 2 bases, J lost 3 bases, and 8 bases lay in between. The CDR3 length is 13 residues. The CDR3 protein is CASSLGRDTEAFF. CDR3 in DNA: TGCGCCAGCAGCTTAGGCAGGGACACTGAAGCTTTCTTT.

The rearrangement joins TRBV5-6 to TRBJ2-2; D might be TRBD2 (5 bases). V lost 4 bases to trimming and J lost 0 bases, with 10 bases between them. CDR1 and CDR2 (germline): SGHDT, YYEEEE. CDR3 length: 15 amino acids. Written as DNA, the CDR3 is TGTGCCAGCAGCCCCGGGGTGGCGAACACCGGGGAGCTGTTTTTT. Protein product: CASSPGVANTGELFF.

This clone was recorded only once. The chain recombines TRBV7-2 with TRBJ2-3, with D uncertain. V lost 0 bases to trimming and J lost 11 bases, with 9 bases between them. This CDR3 contains 12 residues. Looked up from germline, CDR1 is SGHTA and CDR2 is FQGNSA. CDR3 residues: CASSLAVGGQYF. CDR3 nucleotide sequence: TGTGCCAGCAGCTTAGCCGTAGGTGGGCAGTATTTT.

V usage is TRBV7-9 and J usage is TRBJ1-3; D possibly corresponds to TRBD1 (5 bases). V lost 2 bases to trimming and J lost 2 bases, with 16 bases between them. Per the germline V gene, CDR1 is SEHNR and CDR2 is FQNEAQ (reference sequence). This CDR3 comprises 17 residues. CDR3 in DNA: TGTGCCAGCAGCTTACGGACATACGGACAAGCTGGAAACACCATATATTTT. Translation gives CASSLRTYGQAGNTIYF.

The genes are TRBV16 and TRBJ1-2; maybe TRBD1 (6 bases). CDR1 KGHSY and CDR2 FQNENV come from the germline V gene. The CDR3 is 13 amino acids. V lost 3 bases and J lost 4, with 9 bases in between. The CDR3 region has the DNA TGTGCCAGCAGCCACGGACAGATCTATGGCTACACCTTC. It codes for CASSHGQIYGYTF.

V is TRBV7-9 and J is TRBJ2-6; no definite D call. The CDR3 covers 16 residues. Per germline, CDR1 SEHNR and CDR2 FQNEAQ (reference sequence). V was trimmed by 2 bases and J by 2 bases, leaving 10 bases between them. CDR3 sequence (DNA): TGTGCCAGCAGCTTATTTATACAGCCTGGGGCCAACGTCCTGACTTTC. This encodes CASSLFIQPGANVLTF.

To note about this clone: The sample holds other DNA sequences that translate to the same CDR3. This chain uses TRBV19 with TRBJ1-1, with D possibly matching TRBD1 (5 bases). CDR3 length: 17 residues. The V end lost 5 bases, the J end lost 1 base, and 20 bases lay between the germline ends. The germline V gene has CDR1 LNHDA and CDR2 SQIVND (reference sequence). CDR3 sequence reads: CASSDVPGTSGNTEAFF. DNA of the CDR3: TGTGCCAGTAGTGACGTGCCAGGGACCTCGGGGAACACTGAAGCTTTCTTT.

This chain connects TRBV3-1 (or the pseudogene TRBV3-2) to TRBJ2-2; D gene ambiguous. Germline lookup yields CDR1 LGHDT and CDR2 YNNKEL (reference sequence). Trimming pared 0 bases from V and 1 base from J, leaving 15 bases between. The CDR3 contains 18 residues. CDR3 residues: CASSQDFTSPQNTGELFF. CDR3 sequence (DNA): TGTGCCAGCAGCCAAGATTTTACCTCTCCTCAGAACACCGGGGAGCTGTTTTTT.

This chain joins TRBV6-1 and TRBJ2-5; D is perhaps TRBD1 (5 bases). Trimming left V 3 bases short and J 5 bases short, with 13 bases between. The CDR3 covers 14 residues. Per germline, CDR1 MNHNS and CDR2 SASEGT. The CDR3: CASSEVGLRETQYF. The DNA of the CDR3 is TGTGCCAGCAGTGAGGTGGGGCTGAGGGAGACCCAGTACTTC.

This sequence joins TRBV5-1 and TRBJ1-6; D is ambiguous. V was clipped by 3 bases and J by 0 bases, with 10 bases between them. The length of the CDR3 is 16 residues. Germline CDR1 reads SGHRS; CDR2 reads YFSETQ. The CDR3 sequence: CASSSLLSSYNSPLHF. DNA of the CDR3: TGCGCCAGCAGCTCCCTCCTGAGCTCCTATAATTCACCCCTCCACTTT.

V gene TRBV24-1 combines with J gene TRBJ2-1; tentatively, D is TRBD1 or TRBD2 (6 bases each). This CDR3 has 16 residues. Trimming took off 0 bases at V and 2 bases at J, with 10 bases between the two ends. Germline-derived CDR1 and CDR2 are KGHDR and SFDVKD. DNA for the CDR3: TGTGCCACCAGTGATTTGGATGGGGGGCCCTACAATGAGCAGTTCTTC. It encodes CATSDLDGGPYNEQFF.

The chain joins TRBV10-1 to TRBJ2-7; tentatively, D is TRBD1 (5 bases). This CDR3 region has 15 residues. V was shortened by 8 bases and J by 0 bases, with 17 bases between the two germline ends. Germline-derived CDR1 and CDR2 are WNHNN and SYGVQD (reference sequence). CDR3 in amino acids: CASSEQPGFSYEQYF. Here the CDR3 DNA reads TGCGCCAGCTCCGAACAGCCAGGGTTCTCCTACGAGCAGTACTTC.

The chain employs TRBV18 and TRBJ1-2, with D uncertain. The germline V gene has CDR1 KGHSH and CDR2 LQKENI. The CDR3 loop spans 14 amino acids. The germline V and J ends were trimmed by 1 base and 3 bases, with 9 bases remaining between them. CDR3 residues: CASSPRNPDYGYTF. The DNA of the CDR3 is TGTGCCAGCTCACCACGCAACCCCGACTATGGCTACACCTTC.

This clone has a handful of counts. The rearrangement links TRBV5-1 to TRBJ1-1; no clear D gene. This CDR3 has 14 residues. Germline values: CDR1 SGHRS, CDR2 YFSETQ. V lost 7 bases, J lost 4 bases, and 17 bases lay in between. The CDR3 DNA sequence: TGCGCCAGCCGTTCGAGTCCCGGTGGCACTGAAGCTTTCTTT. It encodes CASRSSPGGTEAFF.

The chain joins TRBV5-1 to TRBJ1-1; the match to TRBD1 covers 9 bases. V shed 1 base and J 1 base; nucleotides not matched to a gene: 2. This CDR3 contains 15 residues. CDR1 is SGHRS and CDR2 is YFSETQ in the germline V gene. For the CDR3, the DNA is TGCGCCAGCAGCTTGACAGGGGGCCGGAACACTGAAGCTTTCTTT. It yields the protein CASSLTGGRNTEAFF.

This rearrangement joins TRBV7-9 to TRBJ1-2; 7 bases agree with TRBD1. The length of the CDR3 is 17 residues. Per the germline V gene, CDR1 is SEHNR and CDR2 is FQNEAQ (reference sequence). V was pared by 0 bases and J by 3 bases, with 10 bases of the junction left unmatched. In nucleotides, the CDR3 is TGTGCCAGCAGCTTAGCCAGTATACAAGGGGGCGACTATGGCTACACCTTC. Encoded protein: CASSLASIQGGDYGYTF.

The rearrangement uses TRBV5-4 and TRBJ2-4; D may be TRBD1 or TRBD2 (7 bases each). Trimming removed 4 bases at V and 1 base at J, with 15 bases between. The CDR3 is made up of 16 amino acids. The germline V gene has CDR1 SGHNT and CDR2 YYREEE (reference sequence). The CDR3 sequence is CASSVDREGAKNIQYF. Here the CDR3 DNA reads TGTGCCAGCAGCGTCGACAGGGAGGGGGCCAAAAACATTCAGTACTTC.